The rows below give T cell receptor beta chains drawn from one sample of a study of OX40 agonist ivuxolimab in advanced cancers. The method was immunoSEQ multiplex PCR; TCRdb's version includes in-frame clones alone and lacks a portion of them. The sample holds about 44,000 clones, 80% seen once. This specimen consisted of CD4+ or CD8+ T cells sorted from blood, obtained in a trial of the OX40 agonist ivuxolimab. The receptors derive from an adult with an advanced solid tumor such as melanoma, head and neck, liver or kidney cancer. Each CDR3 is given with its conserved first and last residue. Expanded clones get a size class; other rows say once, few or many, or leave the size out.

V gene	clone size	J gene	CDR3 protein
TRBV28	once	TRBJ1-3	CATLSGEGNTIYF
TRBV7-2	-	TRBJ2-5	CASSTGQVAEQYF
TRBV27	-	TRBJ1-5	CASSFTGTGRNQPQHF
TRBV19	once	TRBJ2-3	CASSIGPGRSGTDTQYF
TRBV5-1	-	TRBJ2-1	CASSLGSGTGDNEQFF
TRBV10-3	-	TRBJ1-5	CAISEGQGLSNQPQHF
TRBV6-4	-	TRBJ1-4	CASSDRAGEKLFF
TRBV9	-	TRBJ2-1	CASSVESGFYYNEQFF
TRBV28	-	TRBJ2-7	CASTPGQVTYEQYF
TRBV5-1	-	TRBJ1-1	CASNGIGNTEAFF
TRBV18	-	TRBJ2-1	CASSPGTGGYNEQFF
TRBV18	-	TRBJ2-3	CASSQTGGRTDTQYF
TRBV6-6	few	TRBJ2-4	CASTSLGGQNIQYF
TRBV7-8	few	TRBJ1-3	CASSLIQGNTIYF
TRBV21-1	-	TRBJ2-7	CASSNRGTSGLREQYF
TRBV6-5	-	TRBJ1-2	CASSLGQGLRGYTF
TRBV27	-	TRBJ2-7	CASSSGDEQYF
TRBV2	-	TRBJ1-2	CASSARDMYGYTF
TRBV6-4	-	TRBJ1-1	CASSADRNTEAFF
TRBV7-7	-	TRBJ2-2	CASSATSGASTGELFF
TRBV5-4	once	TRBJ2-1	CASSLRTSGRDEQFF
TRBV4-3	once	TRBJ1-5	CASSQDYGGQPQHF
TRBV6-6	-	TRBJ2-3	CASSFGTGGATDTQYF
TRBV18	-	TRBJ1-2	CASSETGPGGYTF
TRBV6-1	few	TRBJ1-4	CASKRTGANEKLFF
TRBV6-5	-	TRBJ2-1	CASSPPGLAGVQQFF
TRBV19	-	TRBJ2-1	CASSQGTPYNEQFF
TRBV20-1	few	TRBJ2-1	CSASAFYEQFF
TRBV5-1	-	TRBJ1-3	CASSLGQGFGNTIYF
TRBV10-3	few	TRBJ1-2	CAISPETKIYGYTF